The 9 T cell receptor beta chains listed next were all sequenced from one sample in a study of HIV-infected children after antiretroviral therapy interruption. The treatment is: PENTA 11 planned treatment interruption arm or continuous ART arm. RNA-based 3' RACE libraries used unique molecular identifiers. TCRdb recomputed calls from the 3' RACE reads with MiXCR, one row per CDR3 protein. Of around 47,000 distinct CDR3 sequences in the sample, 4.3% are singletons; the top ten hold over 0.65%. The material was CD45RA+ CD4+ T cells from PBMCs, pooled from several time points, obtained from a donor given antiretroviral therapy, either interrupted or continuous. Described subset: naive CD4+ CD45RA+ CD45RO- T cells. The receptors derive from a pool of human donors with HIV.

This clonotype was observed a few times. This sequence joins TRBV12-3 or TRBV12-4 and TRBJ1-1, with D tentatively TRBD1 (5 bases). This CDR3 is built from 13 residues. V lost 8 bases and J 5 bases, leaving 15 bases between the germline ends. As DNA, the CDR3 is TGTGCCAGCTCTTCAGGGAATCCAACTGAAGCTTTCTTT. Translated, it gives CASSSGNPTEAFF.

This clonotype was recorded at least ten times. DNA for the CDR3: TGTGCCAGCAGTTACATCGGGCTAGCGGGCGCCATAAGGGATACGCAGTATTTT. It translates to CASSYIGLAGAIRDTQYF. The V call is TRBV6-2 or TRBV6-3, the J call TRBJ2-3; 8 bases are shared with TRBD2. The germline CDR1 and CDR2 sequences are MNHEY and SVGEGT. The CDR3 is 18 amino acids. The V and J ends lost 2 bases and 6 bases, in that order; junction bases with no gene match: 16.

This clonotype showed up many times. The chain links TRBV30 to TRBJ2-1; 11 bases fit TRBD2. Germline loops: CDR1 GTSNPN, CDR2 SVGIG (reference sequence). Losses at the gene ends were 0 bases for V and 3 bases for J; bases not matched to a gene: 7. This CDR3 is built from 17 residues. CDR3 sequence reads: CAWSVASGTSGYNEQFF. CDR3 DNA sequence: TGTGCCTGGAGTGTAGCCTCAGGGACTAGCGGCTACAATGAGCAGTTCTTC. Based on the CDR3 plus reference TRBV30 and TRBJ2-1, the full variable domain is SQTIHQWPATLVQPVGSPLSLECTVEGTSNPNLYWYRQAAGRGLQLLFYSVGIGQISSEVPQNLSASRPQDRQFILSSKKLLLSDSGFYLCAWSVASGTSGYNEQFFGPGTRLTVL.

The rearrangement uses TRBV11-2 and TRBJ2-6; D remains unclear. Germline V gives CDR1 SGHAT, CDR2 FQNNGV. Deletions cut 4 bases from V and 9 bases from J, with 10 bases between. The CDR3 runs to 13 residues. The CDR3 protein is CASSSVFDNVLTF. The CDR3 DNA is TGTGCCAGCAGCTCCGTATTCGACAACGTCCTGACTTTC.

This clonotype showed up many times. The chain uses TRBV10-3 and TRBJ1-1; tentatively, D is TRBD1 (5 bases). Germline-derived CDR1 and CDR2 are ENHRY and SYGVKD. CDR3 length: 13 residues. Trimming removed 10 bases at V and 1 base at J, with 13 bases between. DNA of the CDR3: TGTGCCACCCAGCTTGGGGGGAACACTGAAGCTTTCTTT. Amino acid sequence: CATQLGGNTEAFF.

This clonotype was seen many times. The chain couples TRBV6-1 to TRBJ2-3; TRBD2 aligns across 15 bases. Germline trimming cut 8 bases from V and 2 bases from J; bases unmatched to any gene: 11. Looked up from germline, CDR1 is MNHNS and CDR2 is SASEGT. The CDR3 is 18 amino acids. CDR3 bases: TGTGCCAGCGCCCTGGGACTAGCGGGGGGCCCTATCACAGATACGCAGTATTTT. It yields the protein CASALGLAGGPITDTQYF.

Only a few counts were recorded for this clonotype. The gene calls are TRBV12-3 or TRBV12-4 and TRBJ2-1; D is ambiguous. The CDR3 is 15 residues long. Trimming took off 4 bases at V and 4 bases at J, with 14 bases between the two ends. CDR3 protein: CASSWGQGTYNEQFF. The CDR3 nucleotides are TGTGCCAGCAGTTGGGGTCAAGGCACATACAATGAGCAGTTCTTC.

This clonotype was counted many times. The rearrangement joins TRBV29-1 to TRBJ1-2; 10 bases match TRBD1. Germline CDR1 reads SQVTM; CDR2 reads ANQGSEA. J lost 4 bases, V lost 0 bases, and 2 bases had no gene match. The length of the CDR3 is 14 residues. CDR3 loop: CSVEEGQGLYGYTF. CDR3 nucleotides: TGCAGCGTTGAAGAGGGACAGGGGCTCTATGGCTACACCTTC.

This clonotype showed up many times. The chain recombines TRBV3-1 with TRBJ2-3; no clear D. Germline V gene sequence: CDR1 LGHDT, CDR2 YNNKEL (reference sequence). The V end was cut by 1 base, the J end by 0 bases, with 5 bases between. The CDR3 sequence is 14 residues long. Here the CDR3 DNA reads TGTGCCAGCAGCCAAGTAGGTAGCACAGATACGCAGTATTTT. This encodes CASSQVGSTDTQYF.